This T cell receptor beta chain was recovered during a study of neoadjuvant anti-PD-1 for oral cavity cancer. This clone was recorded only once. What it binds is unknown. Most PBMC samples had 400 to 550 ng input DNA in six replicates. The data were produced by immunoSEQ multiplex PCR, yet TCRdb's version contains in-frame clones alone and is incomplete. The sample lists around 68,000 clones, 86% occurring once. Germline V CDR1 and CDR2: SGHNT, YYREEE (reference sequence). This CDR3 is 13 amino acids long. Trimming removed 1 base at V and 6 bases at J, with 10 bases between. Whole-study findings and limits: Non-responders to neoadjuvant nivolumab had significantly more clonal PBMC T cells than responders.

As to time point: after neoadjuvant nivolumab, at surgical resection. PBMCs were not maintained or expanded in culture before analysis. The starting material was PBMCs, obtained after nivolumab (anti-PD-1) treatment. The chain has TRBV5-4 and TRBJ1-1; D is ambiguous. This TCR derives from a person aged 40 to 85 with oral cavity squamous cell carcinoma. The chain's CDR3 is CASSLISRAEAFF. In DNA, the CDR3 is TGTGCCAGCAGCTTGATCTCAAGGGCTGAAGCTTTCTTT.